This entry lists 21 T cell receptor beta chains sequenced from one sample in a study of blood T cell repertoires in COVID-19. Produced via immunoSEQ multiplex PCR; TCRdb's table is partial and in-frame only. The sample has around 300,000 clones; 85% are singletons. Sequencing used PBMCs or T cells enriched from blood (not recorded which). The receptors were sampled from a woman between 45 and 60 years old who had recovered from COVID-19.

The CDR3 loop reads CASSRQGSQAEQFF. CDR3 DNA: TGTGCCAGCAGTCGACAGGGCTCACAAGCTGAGCAGTTCTTC. The chain carries TRBV28 and TRBJ2-1, with 7 bases lining up with TRBD1. Germline assignment: CDR1 MDHEN and CDR2 SYDVKM. The CDR3 sequence is 14 residues long. V trimming: 5 bases; J trimming: 9 bases; junction bases outside the gene matches: 10.

The chain uses TRBV3-1 (or the pseudogene TRBV3-2) and TRBJ2-7; TRBD1 aligns across 7 bases. V was pared by 3 bases and J by 1 base, with 9 bases of the junction left unmatched. The CDR3 has 16 amino acids. Germline-derived CDR1 and CDR2 are LGHDT and YNNKEL (reference sequence). The CDR3, as DNA: TGTGCCAGCAGCCAGCCCCGGGACAGCTTATCCTACGAGCAGTACTTC. This translates into CASSQPRDSLSYEQYF.

The gene calls are TRBV10-2 and TRBJ1-5, with D unresolved. CDR3 length: 15 amino acids. Deletions cut 0 bases from V and 4 bases from J, with 10 bases between. Germline assignment: CDR1 WSHSY and CDR2 SAAADI. The CDR3 sequence is CASSESVGFNQPQHF. Here the CDR3 DNA reads TGCGCCAGCAGTGAGTCGGTGGGCTTTAATCAGCCCCAGCATTTT.

The V call is TRBV5-6, the J call TRBJ1-2; D not certain. The germline CDR1 and CDR2 sequences are SGHDT and YYEEEE. Trimming pared 4 bases from V and 9 bases from J, leaving 10 bases between. The CDR3 covers 11 residues. This CDR3 reads CASSIYSSYTF. DNA of the CDR3: TGTGCCAGCAGCATTTACAGTAGCTACACCTTC.

This clone has more than one count but fewer than ten. The chain links TRBV5-1 to TRBJ2-1; 12 nucleotides align to TRBD2. Trimming removed 6 bases from V and 12 bases from J; junction bases left unmatched: 10. This CDR3 has 14 residues. Germline V gene lookup returns CDR1 SGHRS and CDR2 YFSETQ. CDR3 nucleotide sequence: TGCGCCAGCACAGAGACTAGCGGGAGAGCGGGGCAGTTCTTC. Its translation is CASTETSGRAGQFF. The full variable domain, completed using reference TRBV5-1 and TRBJ2-1, is KAGVTQTPRYLIKTRGQQVTLSCSPISGHRSVSWYQQTPGQGLQFLFEYFSETQRNKGNFPGRFSGRQFSNSRSEMNVSTLELGDSALYLCASTETSGRAGQFFGPGTRLTVL.

The genes are TRBV7-2 and TRBJ1-2; TRBD1 agrees at 8 bases. There are 14 residues in the CDR3. Trimming removed 6 bases from V and 2 bases from J; junction bases left unmatched: 5. Germline CDR1 SGHTA, CDR2 FQGNSA. The CDR3 nucleotides are TGTGCCAGCAGGAGAACAGGGGGAAACTATGGCTACACCTTC. Translating it yields CASRRTGGNYGYTF.

The DNA of the CDR3 is TGTGCCACCGGGACTAACTCCTACAATGAGCAGTTCTTC. Its protein is CATGTNSYNEQFF. The chain joins TRBV19 to TRBJ2-1; TRBD2 agrees at 7 bases. The CDR3 has 13 residues. Trimming removed 10 bases from V and 0 bases from J; junction bases left unmatched: 3. Germline CDR1 and CDR2: LNHDA and SQIVND (reference sequence).

The V and J genes are TRBV5-1 and TRBJ2-2; 8 bases are a match to TRBD2. This CDR3 has 16 residues. CDR1 is SGHRS and CDR2 is YFSETQ in the germline V gene. V lost 3 bases and J lost 2; bases outside the gene matches: 6. In nucleotides, the CDR3 is TGCGCCAGCAGCTCCCTAGCGGGTGTAAACACCGGGGAGCTGTTTTTT. Amino acid sequence: CASSSLAGVNTGELFF. Supplemented by reference TRBV5-1 and TRBJ2-2, the full variable domain reads KAGVTQTPRYLIKTRGQQVTLSCSPISGHRSVSWYQQTPGQGLQFLFEYFSETQRNKGNFPGRFSGRQFSNSRSEMNVSTLELGDSALYLCASSSLAGVNTGELFFGEGSRLTVL.

The V and J genes are TRBV2 and TRBJ2-1, with D possibly matching TRBD2 (5 bases). Germline loops: CDR1 SNHLY, CDR2 FYNNEI. V lost 6 bases, J lost 9 bases, and 18 bases lay in between. The CDR3 contains 14 residues. CDR3 nucleotides: TGTGCCAGCAGACTGGAGGTGTTGGCGACTGAGCAGTTCTTC. Protein: CASRLEVLATEQFF.

CDR3 protein: CASSPSRGQGTEAFF. The CDR3 nucleotides read TGTGCCAGCAGCCCGAGCAGGGGGCAAGGCACTGAAGCTTTCTTT. V usage is TRBV5-8 and J usage is TRBJ1-1; 8 bases align to TRBD1. After removal of 4 bases from V and 4 bases from J, the junction contained 9 bases not matched to a gene. CDR3 size: 15 residues. Germline lookup yields CDR1 SGHTS and CDR2 YDEGEE.

The chain couples TRBV5-1 to TRBJ1-5; TRBD1 might be the D (5 bases). Germline CDR1 is SGHRS and CDR2 is YFSETQ. V was pared by 0 bases and J by 1 base, with 11 bases between. There are 16 residues in the CDR3. CDR3 sequence: CASSLEGVGSNQPQHF. CDR3 nucleotide sequence: TGCGCCAGCAGCTTGGAAGGGGTCGGGAGCAATCAGCCCCAGCATTTT.

This clone was counted only a few times. The V gene is TRBV5-6, the J gene TRBJ1-5, with a tentative D call TRBD1 (6 bases). Germline values: CDR1 SGHDT, CDR2 YYEEEE. This CDR3 has 14 residues. Trimming cost V 1 base and J 6 bases, with 11 bases left between them. The CDR3 here is CASSLYRAAQPQHF. DNA of the CDR3: TGTGCCAGCAGCTTGTACAGGGCTGCTCAGCCCCAGCATTTT.

J is TRBJ2-3 and V is TRBV5-1; 12 bases fit TRBD2. Germline trimming cut 0 bases from V and 2 bases from J; bases unmatched to any gene: 4. The CDR3 has 17 residues. Germline CDR1 is SGHRS and CDR2 is YFSETQ. This chain's CDR3 is CASSLATSGGYTDTQYF. CDR3 bases: TGCGCCAGCAGCTTGGCGACTAGCGGGGGATACACAGATACGCAGTATTTT.

For this clone: Additional DNA sequences in this sample encode the identical CDR3. The gene calls are TRBV11-2 and TRBJ1-6; the match to TRBD1 covers 7 bases. The CDR3 runs 14 residues. After removal of 3 bases from V and 7 bases from J, the junction contained 3 bases not matched to a gene. CDR1 is SGHAT and CDR2 is FQNNGV in the germline V gene. The chain's CDR3 is CASSLGQINSPLHF. In DNA form, the CDR3 reads TGTGCCAGCAGCTTGGGACAGATAAATTCACCCCTCCACTTT.

This clone appeared once. The chain carries TRBV2 and TRBJ1-6; a weak D match, TRBD1 (5 bases). The CDR3 runs to 14 residues. Looked up from germline, CDR1 is SNHLY and CDR2 is FYNNEI. Trimming took 6 bases from V and 7 from J, leaving 13 bases between them. The CDR3 here is CASSVQGPNSPLHF. As DNA, the CDR3 is TGTGCCAGCAGCGTGCAGGGTCCGAATTCACCCCTCCACTTT.

V and J are TRBV12-3 or TRBV12-4 and TRBJ1-6, with 11 nucleotides matching TRBD1. Trimming at V came to 6 bases and at J to 10 bases, leaving 2 bases not matched to a gene. The CDR3 consists of 13 residues. In nucleotides, the CDR3 is TGTGCCAGCAGAGGACAGGGGGCCTCACCCCTCCACTTT. Protein sequence: CASRGQGASPLHF.

The chain is built from TRBV7-2 and TRBJ2-1; 9 bases fit TRBD2. The CDR3 is 14 amino acids. CDR1 and CDR2 from the germline V gene are SGHTA and FQGNSA. V lost 3 bases, J lost 4 bases, and 1 base stayed unmatched. This chain's CDR3 is CASSFAGGYNEQFF. CDR3 sequence (DNA): TGTGCCAGCAGCTTTGCGGGGGGGTACAATGAGCAGTTCTTC.

This clone was observed a single time. This rearrangement joins TRBV5-6 to TRBJ2-2; 14 nucleotides agree with TRBD2. This CDR3 spans 16 amino acids. Unmatched junction bases numbered 3, after V lost 4 bases and J lost 4 bases. Germline loops: CDR1 SGHDT, CDR2 YYEEEE. The CDR3 reads CASSPGLAGATGELFF. For the CDR3, the DNA is TGTGCCAGCAGCCCGGGACTAGCGGGAGCCACCGGGGAGCTGTTTTTT.

V is TRBV5-1 and J is TRBJ1-6; possible D gene TRBD1, 5 bases. The V end was cut by 4 bases, the J end by 0 bases, with 17 bases between. The CDR3 is 18 amino acids. CDR1 and CDR2 (germline): SGHRS, YFSETQ. CDR3 sequence: CASSTTVLRSSYNSPLHF. DNA of the CDR3: TGCGCCAGCAGCACGACAGTTTTACGGAGCTCCTATAATTCACCCCTCCACTTT.

The chain carries TRBV10-3 and TRBJ2-7; 11 positions match TRBD2. The CDR3 spans 18 residues. With V trimmed by 9 bases and J by 3 bases, 19 bases remained unmatched. CDR1 is ENHRY, CDR2 SYGVKD, per germline. DNA of the CDR3: TGTGCCATATCGCCCGGGACTAGCGGACCGAGAGGTTTCTACGAGCAGTACTTC. Its protein product is CAISPGTSGPRGFYEQYF.

The genes are TRBV18 and TRBJ1-2; no clear D gene. Trimming took off 2 bases at V and 4 bases at J, with 14 bases between the two ends. In germline, CDR1 is KGHSH, CDR2 LQKENI. The CDR3 spans 15 residues. The CDR3 region is CASSPSAALAYGYTF. The DNA of the CDR3 is TGTGCCAGCTCACCATCGGCGGCTCTCGCCTATGGCTACACCTTC. The full variable domain, completed using reference TRBV18 and TRBJ1-2, is NAGVMQNPRHLVRRRGQEARLRCSPMKGHSHVYWYRQLPEEGLKFMVYLQKENIIDESGMPKERFSAEFPKEGPSILRIQQVVRGDSAAYFCASSPSAALAYGYTFGSGTRLTVV.